This is a list of T cell receptor beta chains from one sample in a study of cytomegalovirus exposure and HLA in healthy donors. Sequencing was performed with immunoSEQ multiplex PCR; in TCRdb, only in-frame clones are kept and a portion is missing. The sample shows 72,000 or so clones, around 74% of them seen only once. The source material was PBMCs. The receptor set was obtained from a human donor in good health. Both conserved end residues are part of each CDR3. A D gene is named only where the DNA matches it firmly. The listing skips clone size in some rows; elsewhere it reads once, few, many or a size class.

V	D	size	J	DNA	CDR3
TRBV7-9	.	few	TRBJ2-3	TGTGCCAGCAGCCAAAGCACAGATACGCAGTATTTT	CASSQSTDTQYF
TRBV19	.	.	TRBJ1-1	TGTGCCAGTAGTATAGGCCCAGGACTACTGAACACTGAAGCTTTCTTT	CASSIGPGLLNTEAFF
TRBV9	TRBD2	.	TRBJ2-7	TGTGCCAGCAGCGCCGGACTAGCGGGCTACGAGCAGTACTTC	CASSAGLAGYEQYF
TRBV6-1	TRBD2	few	TRBJ2-7	TGTGCCAGCACCCCCGGGGGGGCTAGTTACGAGCAGTACTTC	CASTPGGASYEQYF
TRBV5-6	TRBD1	.	TRBJ1-1	TGTGCCAGCAGCTGGGGAGTGACAGGGGGCTGGAACACTGAAGCTTTCTTT	CASSWGVTGGWNTEAFF
TRBV6-5	TRBD1	.	TRBJ2-4	TGTGCCAGCAGTCAGAACAGGGGACCCAAAAACATTCAGTACTTC	CASSQNRGPKNIQYF
TRBV30	TRBD1	.	TRBJ1-5	TGTGCCTGGAGTGTGACAGGGGGCCTGGGCAATCAGCCCCAGCATTTT	CAWSVTGGLGNQPQHF
TRBV30	.	few	TRBJ2-5	TGTGCCTGGAGTTCGGAGATGCGGGAGACCCAGTACTTC	CAWSSEMRETQYF
TRBV28	.	.	TRBJ1-4	TGTGCCAGCACCTCCGAGGGCCCAGGAGAAAAACTGTTTTTT	CASTSEGPGEKLFF
TRBV5-1	TRBD2	.	TRBJ2-2	TGCGCCAGCAGTTTAACTAGCGGTACCGGGGAGCTGTTTTTT	CASSLTSGTGELFF
TRBV15	TRBD1	.	TRBJ1-1	TGTGCCACCAGCAGAGATGACAGGGATGTCGCTGAAGCTTTCTTT	CATSRDDRDVAEAFF
TRBV5-4	.	.	TRBJ2-3	TGTGCCAGCAGTTCCTATGGCACAGATACGCAGTATTTT	CASSSYGTDTQYF
TRBV11-2	TRBD1	.	TRBJ2-7	TGTGCCAGCAGCTTAGAACAGGGGTACGAGCAGTACTTC	CASSLEQGYEQYF
TRBV19	TRBD1	once	TRBJ2-3	TGTGCCAGTAGTATCCCCAAGTACAGGGGTTCGGCGCAGTATTTT	CASSIPKYRGSAQYF
TRBV11-2	TRBD1	.	TRBJ2-7	TGTGCCAGCAGCCTCTCGGGACAGCGAAACGAGCAGTACTTC	CASSLSGQRNEQYF
TRBV5-1	.	.	TRBJ2-3	TGCGCCAGCAGCTTGAGGACTAGCACAGATACGCAGTATTTT	CASSLRTSTDTQYF
TRBV6-1	.	.	TRBJ1-4	TGTGCCAGCAGGAACAGTGAAAAACTGTTTTTT	CASRNSEKLFF
TRBV6-1	.	few	TRBJ2-2	TGTGCCAGCAGTGAAGCGGGACAAACGAACACCGGGGAGCTGTTTTTT	CASSEAGQTNTGELFF
TRBV5-1	.	.	TRBJ2-5	TGCGCCAGCAGCTTGGGGGGGGTTCAAGAGACCCAGTACTTC	CASSLGGVQETQYF
TRBV6-5	.	.	TRBJ2-2	TGTGCCAGCAGTGAAGCGGACACCGGGGAGCTGTTTTTT	CASSEADTGELFF
TRBV28	TRBD1	.	TRBJ2-1	TGTGCCAGCAAGAGACAGGGGCTCCCCGAGACCTACAATGAGCAGTTCTTC	CASKRQGLPETYNEQFF
TRBV6-1	.	.	TRBJ1-4	TGTGCCAGCAGGTCCCTCGGGACAACTAATGAAAAACTGTTTTTT	CASRSLGTTNEKLFF
TRBV6-6	.	.	TRBJ2-7	TGTGCCAGCAGTTACGTACAGGGGGGGGACGAGCAGTACTTC	CASSYVQGGDEQYF
TRBV7-2	.	.	TRBJ2-5	TGTGCCAGCAGCTTAGCGGGAGCGGAGACCCAGTACTTC	CASSLAGAETQYF
TRBV4-2	.	.	TRBJ2-3	TGTGCCAGCAGCCAAGATACAGGACAGCAAACTTATACGCAGTATTTT	CASSQDTGQQTYTQYF
TRBV5-1	.	.	TRBJ2-5	TGCGCCAGCAGCTTGGTTGAAGAGCAGTACTTC	CASSLVEEQYF
TRBV30	.	.	TRBJ1-4	TGTGCCTGGAGTGTTTTTATTGATGAAAAACTGTTTTTT	CAWSVFIDEKLFF
TRBV9	TRBD1	.	TRBJ2-7	TGTGCCAGCAGCCAGAGGGCAGGGGGTTTGAGAAACGAGCAGTACTTC	CASSQRAGGLRNEQYF
TRBV2	.	.	TRBJ1-1	TGTGCCAGCAATAGGGGCCAGAACACTGAAGCTTTCTTT	CASNRGQNTEAFF
TRBV10-2	TRBD1	few	TRBJ1-2	TGCGCCAGCAGTGAGTCTAAGGGGGCGGGAGGCTACACCTTC	CASSESKGAGGYTF
TRBV12-5	.	.	TRBJ2-7	TGTGCTAGTGGTTTGGAATGGGGGGTCGAGCAGTACTTC	CASGLEWGVEQYF
TRBV30	TRBD2	.	TRBJ2-7	TGTGCCTGGAGTGTATTCGGGTTGAGCGGGGACTCCTACGAGCAGTACTTC	CAWSVFGLSGDSYEQYF
TRBV10-3	TRBD1	.	TRBJ1-2	TGTGCCATCAGTGGACAGGGGGCGGTCTATGGCTACACCTTC	CAISGQGAVYGYTF
TRBV5-1	.	once	TRBJ2-1	TGCGCCAGCAGCCTAGGCCCAGCGGAGGGATACAATGAGCAGTTCTTC	CASSLGPAEGYNEQFF
TRBV2	.	.	TRBJ1-5	TGTGCCAGCAGTGAAATTGGCCGGGTTGGGAATCAGCCCCAGCATTTT	CASSEIGRVGNQPQHF
TRBV27	TRBD2	few	TRBJ2-3	TGTGCCAGCAGTTTAGGGGGGAGGGCCCGAGGAGATACGCAGTATTTT	CASSLGGRARGDTQYF
TRBV6-1	.	.	TRBJ2-7	TGTGCCAGCAGTGGCTCCGACAGCTCCTACGAGCAGTACTTC	CASSGSDSSYEQYF
TRBV18	.	.	TRBJ1-1	TGTGCCACCGCGGGAGGGAACACTGAAGCTTTCTTT	CATAGGNTEAFF
TRBV10-3	.	few	TRBJ1-2	TGTGCCATCAGTGGTCAGATTAACTATGGCTACACCTTC	CAISGQINYGYTF
TRBV5-6	.	.	TRBJ1-5	TGTGCCAGCAGCCGGGAGGGGAAAGGTAATCAGCCCCAGCATTTT	CASSREGKGNQPQHF
TRBV5-1	.	once	TRBJ2-3	TGCGCCAGCAGTCAAACTAGTCCCCTGCGGGATACGCAGTATTTT	CASSQTSPLRDTQYF
TRBV30	.	.	TRBJ2-7	TGTGCCTGGAGTGGAAGGTCTAGAAAAGCGTTC	CAWSGRSRKAF
TRBV5-5	.	.	TRBJ1-3	TGTGCCAGCAGCTTGTCGTTTCGGACAGCGCCCTCTGGAAACACCATATATTTT	CASSLSFRTAPSGNTIYF
TRBV27	.	.	TRBJ2-7	TGTGCCAGCAGTTCAGGATACGAGCAGTACTTC	CASSSGYEQYF
TRBV5-1	.	.	TRBJ2-2	TGCGCCAGCGGTATACAGGGAAACACCGGGGAGCTGTTTTTT	CASGIQGNTGELFF
TRBV5-1	TRBD1	few	TRBJ1-1	TGCGCCAGCAGCACGGACAGGGCTAACACTGAAGCTTTCTTT	CASSTDRANTEAFF
TRBV2	TRBD2	.	TRBJ2-3	TGTGCCAGCAGTGAAAGGGCTAGCGGCGGAGATACGCAGTATTTT	CASSERASGGDTQYF
TRBV19	.	.	TRBJ2-7	TGTGCCAGTAGTATTGCGGACACAGTGCTTAGCGAGCAGTACTTC	CASSIADTVLSEQYF
TRBV13	TRBD1	.	TRBJ1-2	TGTGCCAGCGGCAGGGACAGGGGGCTTCGTTATGGCTACACCTTC	CASGRDRGLRYGYTF
TRBV6-1	.	.	TRBJ1-1	TGTGCCAGCAGTCCAGGAGGGTTACGCACTGAAGCTTTCTTT	CASSPGGLRTEAFF
TRBV5-1	.	.	TRBJ1-4	TGCGCCAGCAGCTTGAAGGCGGGCCTAGCAACTAATGAAAAACTGTTTTTT	CASSLKAGLATNEKLFF
TRBV6-5	TRBD1	few	TRBJ1-1	TGTGCCAGCACCCGCGACAGGGGACGACCTGAAGCTTTCTTT	CASTRDRGRPEAFF
TRBV29-1	TRBD2	once	TRBJ2-1	TGCAGCGTTTGGGAGGGGTCCTACAATGAGCAGTTCTTC	CSVWEGSYNEQFF